Listed below are T cell receptor beta chains from one sample, sequenced in a study of untreated major depressive disorder. Some clones are missing from TCRdb's copy, which holds only in-frame ones; the method was immunoSEQ multiplex PCR. The sample shows fewer than 30,000 clones, roughly nine tenths of them seen only once. The specimen was CD4+ T cells from PBMCs. These receptors all stem from a woman in her 30s with major depressive disorder. The CDR3 runs from the conserved cysteine through the conserved F or W. The D gene is left open where the match is weak. Where a row states a size, it is once, few, many or the class of an expanded clone; other rows omit it.

D: TRBD2; J: TRBJ2-7; V: TRBV4-1; size: once; DNA: TGCGCCAGCAGCCAGGTCGCTAGCGGGAGGGCCTACGAGCAGTACTTC; CDR3: CASSQVASGRAYEQYF
D: NA; J: TRBJ2-3; V: TRBV14; size: NA; DNA: TGTGCCAGCAGCCAACAAGGTAGCCGGACAGATACGCAGTATTTT; CDR3: CASSQQGSRTDTQYF
D: NA; J: TRBJ2-3; V: TRBV9; size: NA; DNA: TGTGCCAGCAGCGTAAGCGCGGCCAGCACAGATACGCAGTATTTT; CDR3: CASSVSAASTDTQYF
D: NA; J: TRBJ1-4; V: TRBV14; size: NA; DNA: TGTGCCAGCAGCGGAGAGTGGCAGGGCCCCTACAAACTGTTTTTT; CDR3: CASSGEWQGPYKLFF
D: NA; J: TRBJ2-7; V: TRBV11-2; size: NA; DNA: TGTGCCAGCAGGGTAGCGTATGTCCGGGGGAGCTCCTACGAGCAGTACTTC; CDR3: CASRVAYVRGSSYEQYF
D: NA; J: TRBJ2-7; V: TRBV5-4; size: NA; DNA: TGTGCCAGCAGCCGCCGCCCAGGCAGGGAAAACGAGCAGTACTTC; CDR3: CASSRRPGRENEQYF
D: NA; J: TRBJ1-1; V: TRBV10-1; size: few; DNA: TGCGCCAGCACCCCTGAAGCTTTCTTT; CDR3: CASTPEAFF
D: NA; J: TRBJ1-2; V: TRBV2; size: NA; DNA: TGTGCCAGCAGGGCTGGACAGTTGACTAACTATGGCTACACCTTC; CDR3: CASRAGQLTNYGYTF
D: TRBD1; J: TRBJ1-2; V: TRBV5-8; size: once; DNA: TGTGCCAGCAGCTATGGAGGGGGCTTTGGCTACACCTTC; CDR3: CASSYGGGFGYTF
D: NA; J: TRBJ2-3; V: TRBV20-1; size: NA; DNA: TGCAGTGCTAGCCCAACAGATACGCAGTATTTT; CDR3: CSASPTDTQYF
D: NA; J: TRBJ2-7; V: TRBV5-1; size: once; DNA: TGCGCCAGCAGCTTGAACACTGGACGGGATTCCTACGAGCAGTACTTC; CDR3: CASSLNTGRDSYEQYF
D: NA; J: TRBJ2-3; V: TRBV10-3; size: NA; DNA: TGTGCCATCAGGGGCGGGCCTAGCACAGATACGCAGTATTTT; CDR3: CAIRGGPSTDTQYF
D: TRBD1; J: TRBJ1-4; V: TRBV7-9; size: NA; DNA: TGTGCCAGCCGTCGGGACAGTGAAAAACTGTTTTTT; CDR3: CASRRDSEKLFF
D: NA; J: TRBJ2-7; V: TRBV11-3; size: NA; DNA: TGTGCCAGCAGCTTCGAGGGCCTCGGCTCCTACGAGCAGTACTTC; CDR3: CASSFEGLGSYEQYF
D: TRBD1; J: TRBJ1-2; V: TRBV6-1; size: NA; DNA: TGTGCCAGCAGTGAATCGGACAGGGGCGGCTACACCTTC; CDR3: CASSESDRGGYTF
D: TRBD2; J: TRBJ2-1; V: TRBV7-6; size: once; DNA: TGTGCCAGCAGCCAGGTGGGGAGGGGTAGAAGGACCTACAATGAGCAGTTCTTC; CDR3: CASSQVGRGRRTYNEQFF
D: NA; J: TRBJ2-1; V: TRBV29-1; size: NA; DNA: TGCAGCGCTTCTCTTGTGGATGAGCAGTTCTTC; CDR3: CSASLVDEQFF
D: NA; J: TRBJ2-3; V: TRBV18; size: few; DNA: TGTGCCAGCTCACCACCGGTCGAACTAACCACGCAGTATTTT; CDR3: CASSPPVELTTQYF
D: NA; J: TRBJ2-3; V: TRBV29-1; size: NA; DNA: TGCAGCGTTGGTAGGGGGGGGAGCAGCACAGATACGCAGTATTTT; CDR3: CSVGRGGSSTDTQYF
D: NA; J: TRBJ1-5; V: TRBV19; size: NA; DNA: TGTGCCAGTAGTATGATCGGAGGGATCGGCAATCAGCCCCAGCATTTT; CDR3: CASSMIGGIGNQPQHF
D: TRBD1; J: TRBJ1-1; V: TRBV29-1; size: once; DNA: TGCAGCGTAAGACAGGGGAGCACTGAAGCTTTCTTT; CDR3: CSVRQGSTEAFF
D: NA; J: TRBJ2-4; V: TRBV5-6; size: once; DNA: TGTGCCAGCAGCTTGCACAGAGCCCCCAAAAACATTCAGTACTTC; CDR3: CASSLHRAPKNIQYF
D: NA; J: TRBJ1-2; V: TRBV18; size: NA; DNA: TGTGCCAGCTCACCAAATGGGGACGGCTATGGCTACACCTTC; CDR3: CASSPNGDGYGYTF
D: NA; J: TRBJ1-2; V: TRBV28; size: NA; DNA: TGTGCCAGCAGTCCCGGCAGCGTCGACAGCAACTATGGCTACACCTTC; CDR3: CASSPGSVDSNYGYTF
D: TRBD1; J: TRBJ1-4; V: TRBV5-1; size: NA; DNA: TGCGCCAGCAGCGTGACAGGGGAGAAACTGTTTTTT; CDR3: CASSVTGEKLFF
D: NA; J: TRBJ2-6; V: TRBV7-6; size: NA; DNA: TGTGCCAGCAGCTTAGACACAGCTGGGGCCAACGTCCTGACTTTC; CDR3: CASSLDTAGANVLTF
D: NA; J: TRBJ1-5; V: TRBV27; size: NA; DNA: TGTGCCAGCAGTTTGGAACTCGGCAATCAGCCCCAGCATTTT; CDR3: CASSLELGNQPQHF
D: NA; J: TRBJ2-7; V: TRBV9; size: NA; DNA: TGTGCCAGCAGCGTAGATGGGGTAGCCTACGAGCAGTACTTC; CDR3: CASSVDGVAYEQYF
D: NA; J: TRBJ1-1; V: TRBV7-6; size: NA; DNA: TGTGCCAGCAGCTTAGCGCTTTCAGGGAGGACTGAAGCTTTCTTT; CDR3: CASSLALSGRTEAFF
D: NA; J: TRBJ1-6; V: TRBV29-1; size: NA; DNA: TGCAGCGTTGAAGATGGGGGAGCCGACGGGTCACCCCTCCACTTT; CDR3: CSVEDGGADGSPLHF
D: NA; J: TRBJ1-1; V: TRBV7-3; size: NA; DNA: TGTGCCAGCAGCCTACAGGAAAACACTGAAGCTTTCTTT; CDR3: CASSLQENTEAFF
D: NA; J: TRBJ2-3; V: TRBV19; size: once; DNA: TGTGCCAGTAGTATCGGCAGGGATACGCAGTATTTT; CDR3: CASSIGRDTQYF
D: TRBD1; J: TRBJ2-7; V: TRBV4-3; size: NA; DNA: TGCGCCAGCAGCCAAGTGGCAGGGGGCGGGTACGAGCAGTACTTC; CDR3: CASSQVAGGGYEQYF